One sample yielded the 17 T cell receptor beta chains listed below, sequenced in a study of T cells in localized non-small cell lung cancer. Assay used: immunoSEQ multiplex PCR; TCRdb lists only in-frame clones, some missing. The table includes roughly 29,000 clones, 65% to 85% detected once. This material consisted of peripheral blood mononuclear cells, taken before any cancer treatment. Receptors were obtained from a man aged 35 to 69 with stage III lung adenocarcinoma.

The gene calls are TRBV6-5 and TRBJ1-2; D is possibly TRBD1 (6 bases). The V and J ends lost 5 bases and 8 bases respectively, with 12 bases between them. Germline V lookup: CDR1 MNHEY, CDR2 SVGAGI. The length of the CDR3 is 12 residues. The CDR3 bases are TGTGCCAGCAGTCCAGGGGAGAGAGGCTACACCTTC. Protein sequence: CASSPGERGYTF.

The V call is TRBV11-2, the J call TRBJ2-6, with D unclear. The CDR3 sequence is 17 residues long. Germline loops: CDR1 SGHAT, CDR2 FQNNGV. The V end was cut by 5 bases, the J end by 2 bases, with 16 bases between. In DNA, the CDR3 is TGTGCCAGCAGCCGATTGGTGGGGAAGCCTGGGGCCAACGTCCTGACTTTC. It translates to CASSRLVGKPGANVLTF.

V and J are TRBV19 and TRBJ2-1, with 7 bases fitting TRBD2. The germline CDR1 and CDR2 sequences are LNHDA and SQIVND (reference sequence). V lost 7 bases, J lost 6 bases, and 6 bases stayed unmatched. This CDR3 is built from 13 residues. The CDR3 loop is CASNQRDLNEQFF. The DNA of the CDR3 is TGTGCCAGTAACCAGCGGGACCTCAATGAGCAGTTCTTC.

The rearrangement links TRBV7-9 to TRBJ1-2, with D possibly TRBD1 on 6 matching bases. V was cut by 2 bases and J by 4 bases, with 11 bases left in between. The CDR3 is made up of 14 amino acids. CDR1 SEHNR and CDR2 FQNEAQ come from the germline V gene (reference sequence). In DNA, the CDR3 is TGTGCCAGCAGCTTAACAGGGCCGTCCTATGGCTACACCTTC. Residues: CASSLTGPSYGYTF.

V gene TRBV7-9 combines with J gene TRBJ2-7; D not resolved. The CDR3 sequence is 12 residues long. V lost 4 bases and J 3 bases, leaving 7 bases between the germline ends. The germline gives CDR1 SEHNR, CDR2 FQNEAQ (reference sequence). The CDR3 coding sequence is TGTGCCAGCAGCTATGTTAACTACGAGCAGTACTTC. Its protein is CASSYVNYEQYF.

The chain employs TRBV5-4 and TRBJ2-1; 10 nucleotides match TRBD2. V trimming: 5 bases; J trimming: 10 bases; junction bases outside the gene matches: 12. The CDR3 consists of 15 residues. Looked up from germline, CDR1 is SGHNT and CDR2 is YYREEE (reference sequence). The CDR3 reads CASSRPLAGGGEQFF. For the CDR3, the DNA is TGTGCCAGCAGTCGGCCCTTAGCGGGGGGTGGGGAGCAGTTCTTC.

CDR3 loop: CASSLGQMIYNQPQHF. DNA of the CDR3: TGTGCCAGCAGTTTGGGCCAGATGATATACAATCAGCCCCAGCATTTT. This chain joins TRBV28 and TRBJ1-5; D is unresolved. Trimming pared 3 bases from V and 3 bases from J, leaving 15 bases between. The germline V gene has CDR1 MDHEN and CDR2 SYDVKM. This CDR3 spans 16 amino acids.

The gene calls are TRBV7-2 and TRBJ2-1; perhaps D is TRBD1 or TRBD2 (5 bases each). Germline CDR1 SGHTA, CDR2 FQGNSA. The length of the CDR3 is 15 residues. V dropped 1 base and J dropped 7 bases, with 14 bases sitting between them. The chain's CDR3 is CASSLELAGGNEQFF. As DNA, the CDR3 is TGTGCCAGCAGCTTAGAGCTAGCTGGGGGTAATGAGCAGTTCTTC.

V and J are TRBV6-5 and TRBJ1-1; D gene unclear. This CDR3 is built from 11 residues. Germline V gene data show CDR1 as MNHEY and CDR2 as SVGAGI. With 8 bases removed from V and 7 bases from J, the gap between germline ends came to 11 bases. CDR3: CASLWRNEAFF. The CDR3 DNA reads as TGTGCCAGCCTCTGGAGGAATGAAGCTTTCTTT.

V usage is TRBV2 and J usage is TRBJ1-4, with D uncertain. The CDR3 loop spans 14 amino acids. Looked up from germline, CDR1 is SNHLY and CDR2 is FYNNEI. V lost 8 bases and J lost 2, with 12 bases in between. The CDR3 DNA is TGTGCCAGCGGCAGGAGGACCACTAATGAAAAACTGTTTTTT. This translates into CASGRRTTNEKLFF.

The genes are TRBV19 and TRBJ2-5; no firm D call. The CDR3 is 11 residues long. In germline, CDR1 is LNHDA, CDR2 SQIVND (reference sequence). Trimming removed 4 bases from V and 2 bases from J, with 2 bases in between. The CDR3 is CASSKQETQYF. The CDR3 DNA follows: TGTGCCAGTAGTAAACAAGAGACCCAGTACTTC. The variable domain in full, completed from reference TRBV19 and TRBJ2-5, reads DGGITQSPKYLFRKEGQNVTLSCEQNLNHDAMYWYRQDPGQGLRLIYYSQIVNDFQKGDIAEGYSVSREKKESFPLTVTSAQKNPTAFYLCASSKQETQYFGPGTRLLVL.

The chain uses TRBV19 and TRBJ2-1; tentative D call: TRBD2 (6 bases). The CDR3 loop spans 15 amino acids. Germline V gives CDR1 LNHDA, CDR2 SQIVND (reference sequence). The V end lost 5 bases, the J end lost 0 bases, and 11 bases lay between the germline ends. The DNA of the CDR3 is TGTGCCAGTAGTCTTTCCGGGGGCTCCTACAATGAGCAGTTCTTC. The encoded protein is CASSLSGGSYNEQFF.

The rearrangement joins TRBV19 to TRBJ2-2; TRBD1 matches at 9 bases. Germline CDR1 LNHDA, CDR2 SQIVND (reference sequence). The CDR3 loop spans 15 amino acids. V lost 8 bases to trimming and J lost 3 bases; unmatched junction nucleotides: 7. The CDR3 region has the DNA TGTGCCAGTTCTAGGGGACAGGGTGACACCGGGGAGCTGTTTTTT. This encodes CASSRGQGDTGELFF.

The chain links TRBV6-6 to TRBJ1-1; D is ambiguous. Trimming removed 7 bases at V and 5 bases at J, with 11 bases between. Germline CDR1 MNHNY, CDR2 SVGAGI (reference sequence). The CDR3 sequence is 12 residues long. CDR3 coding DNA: TGTGCCAGCACCTCGCGAGGGACTGAAGCTTTCTTT. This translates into CASTSRGTEAFF.

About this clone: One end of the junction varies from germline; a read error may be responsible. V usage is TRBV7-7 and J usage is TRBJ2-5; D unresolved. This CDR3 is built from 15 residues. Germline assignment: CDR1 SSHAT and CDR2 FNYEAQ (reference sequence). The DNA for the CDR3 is TGTGCTAGCAGCTCTGGGCCACCCGGTGAGGAGACCCAGTACTTC. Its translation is CASSSGPPGEETQYF.

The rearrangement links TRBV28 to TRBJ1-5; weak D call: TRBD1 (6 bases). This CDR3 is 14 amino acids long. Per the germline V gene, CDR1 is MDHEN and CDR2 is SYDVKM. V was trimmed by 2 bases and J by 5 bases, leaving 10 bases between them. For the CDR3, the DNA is TGTGCCAGCAGTTTAGGTAACAGGGATCAGCCCCAGCATTTT. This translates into CASSLGNRDQPQHF.

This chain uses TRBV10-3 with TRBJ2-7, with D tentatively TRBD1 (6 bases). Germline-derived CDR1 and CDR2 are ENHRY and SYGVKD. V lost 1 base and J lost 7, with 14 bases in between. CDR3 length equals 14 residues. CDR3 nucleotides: TGTGCCATCAGTGAGTTTCTGGGGGCGGGTGAGCAGTACGTC. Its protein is CAISEFLGAGEQYV.